Here is one T cell receptor (beta chain) with its context. The antigen remains undetermined. This entry comes from a study of long-term antiretroviral therapy in people with HIV. Overall study context: Some samples came about a decade before the 2015 immediate-ART recommendation, and these were the earliest. Study-level points and caveats: The range of CDR3 lengths in HIV repertoires proved narrower than that found in controls. Blood draws took place between about 2004 and 2018 and possibly involved older ART regimens.

Survey level was the resolution at which the v3.0 immunoSEQ assay ran. The table came from immunoSEQ multiplex PCR; TCRdb's copy has only in-frame clones and leaves some out. In the table there are approximately 13,000 clones, 70% to 85% of which are singletons. The V end lost 2 bases, the J end lost 10 bases, and 12 bases lay between the germline ends. This CDR3 comprises 13 residues. The germline CDR1 and CDR2 sequences are MNHEY and SMNVEV (reference sequence). This specimen consisted of unsorted PBMCs, obtained 1.8 years before starting antiretroviral therapy. V usage is TRBV27 and J usage is TRBJ1-3; maybe TRBD1 (5 bases). This sequence originates from a woman in her thirties or forties with HIV. CDR3 loop: CASSLRAGGTIYF. In DNA, the CDR3 is TGTGCCAGCAGTTTAAGAGCTGGGGGGACCATATATTTT.